The next 20 T cell receptor beta chains were all read from a single sample in a study of cytomegalovirus exposure and HLA in healthy donors. PCR primers comprised 60 Vbeta and 13 Jbeta primers. Only in-frame clones appear in the TCRdb table, and some are missing; sequencing was by immunoSEQ multiplex PCR. This sample has about 110,000 clones, with about 80% found just once. Source material: PBMCs. The receptors shown here come from a man younger than 45 in good health and CMV-seronegative.

This sequence joins TRBV5-1 and TRBJ1-4, with TRBD1 matching 7 bases. Germline CDR1 and CDR2: SGHRS and YFSETQ. With V trimmed by 3 bases and J by 8 bases, 7 bases remained unmatched. CDR3 length: 14 amino acids. In nucleotides, the CDR3 is TGCGCCAGCAGCTCCCAGGGGGGAACCGAAAAACTGTTTTTT. Residues: CASSSQGGTEKLFF.

The genes are TRBV6-1 and TRBJ1-2; 9 positions agree with TRBD1. The J segment lost 4 bases and the V segment lost 2 bases, leaving 5 bases of the junction unmatched. Germline CDR1 MNHNS, CDR2 SASEGT. The CDR3 sequence is 15 residues long. For the CDR3, the DNA is TGTGCCAGCAGTGAACCGGGACAGGGCCTCTATGGCTACACCTTC. It translates to CASSEPGQGLYGYTF.

The J gene is TRBJ1-5, the V gene TRBV2, with TRBD1 matching over 9 bases. Unmatched junction bases numbered 2, after V lost 4 bases and J lost 1 base. The germline V gene encodes CDR1 SNHLY and CDR2 FYNNEI. The CDR3 length is 15 residues. The CDR3 reads CASSADRGSNQPQHF. The CDR3 region has the DNA TGTGCCAGCAGTGCGGACAGGGGAAGCAATCAGCCCCAGCATTTT.

This clone has just a few counts. This chain joins TRBV5-1 and TRBJ1-5; D gene unclear. The germline V gene encodes CDR1 SGHRS and CDR2 YFSETQ. V was shortened by 0 bases and J by 6 bases, with 10 bases between the two germline ends. The CDR3 loop spans 14 amino acids. The CDR3 nucleotides are TGCGCCAGCAGCTTGGGGAGGGAAGGTCAGCCCCAGCATTTT. Protein: CASSLGREGQPQHF.

The V call is TRBV27, the J call TRBJ2-7, with TRBD2 identical over 8 bases. V gave up 5 bases and J gave up 3 bases; unmatched junction bases: 12. The CDR3 loop spans 16 amino acids. Germline assignment: CDR1 MNHEY and CDR2 SMNVEV (reference sequence). Here the CDR3 reads CASSPHIGGAVYEQYF. CDR3 sequence (DNA): TGTGCCAGCAGTCCCCATATCGGGGGGGCAGTCTACGAGCAGTACTTC.

The gene calls are TRBV7-2 and TRBJ2-2; no clear D gene. This CDR3 has 13 amino acids. Germline V CDR1 and CDR2: SGHTA, FQGNSA. V gave up 3 bases and J gave up 5 bases, with 7 bases separating them. CDR3 nucleotide sequence: TGTGCCAGCAGCTTCGGTAAAACCGGGGAGCTGTTTTTT. Encoded protein: CASSFGKTGELFF.

The genes are TRBV6-5 and TRBJ2-1; TRBD2 agrees at 10 bases. Germline-derived CDR1 and CDR2 are MNHEY and SVGAGI. Trimming removed 7 bases from V and 4 bases from J; junction bases left unmatched: 7. The CDR3 runs 15 residues. As DNA, the CDR3 is TGTGCCAGCAAGAATCTAGCGGGAGTTTACAATGAGCAGTTCTTC. This encodes CASKNLAGVYNEQFF.

This clone was detected once. The rearrangement links TRBV7-3 to TRBJ2-3; 11 bases agree with TRBD2. The ends lost 0 bases at V and 8 bases at J; junction bases unmatched: 4. The CDR3 consists of 15 residues. Germline CDR1 and CDR2: SGHTA and FQGTGA. The CDR3 nucleotides read TGTGCCAGCAGCTTAACTAGCGGGGGGGCAGGTACGCAGTATTTT. Translated, it gives CASSLTSGGAGTQYF. The full variable domain, rest sourced from reference TRBV7-3 and TRBJ2-3, is GAGVSQTPSNKVTEKGKYVELRCDPISGHTALYWYRQSLGQGPEFLIYFQGTGAADDSGLPNDRFFAVRPEGSVSTLKIQRTERGDSAVYLCASSLTSGGAGTQYFGPGTRLTVL.

CDR3 region: CATSRGTTNYGYTF. The CDR3 DNA sequence: TGTGCCACCAGCAGAGGGACAACTAACTATGGCTACACCTTC. The chain combines TRBV15 with TRBJ1-2; the D gene is possibly TRBD1 (5 bases). The germline V and J ends were trimmed by 1 base and 0 bases, with 6 bases remaining between them. Germline V gene sequence: CDR1 LNHNV, CDR2 YYDKDF (reference sequence). The CDR3 totals 14 residues.

The V and J genes are TRBV19 and TRBJ2-5; possibly TRBD1 for D (6 bases). From germline, CDR1 is LNHDA and CDR2 SQIVND (reference sequence). CDR3 length: 15 residues. V lost 4 bases and J lost 2, with 14 bases in between. In DNA, the CDR3 is TGTGCCAGTAGTACTAACGAGGGGGTACAAGAGACCCAGTACTTC. Protein: CASSTNEGVQETQYF.

This clone was seen a handful of times. DNA for the CDR3: TGCGCCAGCAGCTTGGGGGACAGACAAAATGAAAAACTGTTTTTT. This codes for CASSLGDRQNEKLFF. The V call is TRBV5-1, the J call TRBJ1-4; TRBD1 matches 7 bases. The CDR3 is 15 residues long. CDR1 is SGHRS and CDR2 is YFSETQ in the germline V gene. The junction had 4 bases not matched to a gene; V was cut back by 0 bases and J by 5 bases. Together with reference TRBV5-1 and TRBJ1-4, the CDR3 gives the full variable domain: KAGVTQTPRYLIKTRGQQVTLSCSPISGHRSVSWYQQTPGQGLQFLFEYFSETQRNKGNFPGRFSGRQFSNSRSEMNVSTLELGDSALYLCASSLGDRQNEKLFFGSGTQLSVL.

The genes are TRBV5-1 and TRBJ2-5; 9 bases fit TRBD2. Losses at the gene ends were 0 bases for V and 3 bases for J; bases not matched to a gene: 9. The germline V gene has CDR1 SGHRS and CDR2 YFSETQ. CDR3 length: 17 residues. Here the CDR3 DNA reads TGCGCCAGCAGCTTGGCCCTCGGGACTAGCAGGGAAGAGACCCAGTACTTC. Translation gives CASSLALGTSREETQYF.

The J gene is TRBJ2-1, the V gene TRBV9; 7 bases line up with TRBD2. The CDR3 is 15 residues long. CDR1 is SGDLS and CDR2 is YYNGEE in the germline V gene. Trimming removed 0 bases from V and 2 bases from J; junction bases left unmatched: 2. The CDR3 spells CASSVGAGTYNEQFF. The CDR3 nucleotides are TGTGCCAGCAGCGTAGGAGCGGGAACCTACAATGAGCAGTTCTTC. Variable domain in full (rest from reference TRBV9 and TRBJ2-1): DSGVTQTPKHLITATGQRVTLRCSPRSGDLSVYWYQQSLDQGLQFLIQYYNGEERAKGNILERFSAQQFPDLHSELNLSSLELGDSALYFCASSVGAGTYNEQFFGPGTRLTVL.

The chain combines TRBV27 with TRBJ2-3; 11 bases map to TRBD2. The CDR3 is 17 residues long. Germline V gives CDR1 MNHEY, CDR2 SMNVEV (reference sequence). Losses at the gene ends were 4 bases for V and 5 bases for J; bases not matched to a gene: 11. CDR3 nucleotides: TGTGCCAGCAGTTCAAATCTAGCGGGGGGCCCTGGAGATACGCAGTATTTT. As protein: CASSSNLAGGPGDTQYF.

V and J are TRBV15 and TRBJ1-1; D unresolved. The CDR3 covers 15 residues. V was shortened by 0 bases and J by 1 base, with 9 bases between the two germline ends. Germline-derived CDR1 and CDR2 are LNHNV and YYDKDF (reference sequence). Here the CDR3 DNA reads TGTGCCACCAGCAGAGATTCTGTGGCGAACACTGAAGCTTTCTTT. Amino acids: CATSRDSVANTEAFF.

As to this clone: The same CDR3 also results from other DNA sequences found in this sample. This sequence joins TRBV20-1 and TRBJ1-1; 7 positions match TRBD1. Germline loops: CDR1 DFQATT, CDR2 SNEGSKA (reference sequence). The V and J ends lost 8 bases and 3 bases, in that order; junction bases with no gene match: 3. The CDR3 runs to 11 residues. The DNA for the CDR3 is TGCAGTTCCACAGGGGACACTGAAGCTTTCTTT. This gives the protein CSSTGDTEAFF.

The chain has TRBV5-1 and TRBJ2-3; 12 nucleotides agree with TRBD2. Germline CDR1 and CDR2: SGHRS and YFSETQ. V dropped 3 bases and J dropped 6; count of bases not matched to a gene: 8. CDR3 length: 16 amino acids. CDR3 protein: CASSSGLAGYADTQYF. In DNA form, the CDR3 reads TGCGCCAGCAGCTCAGGACTAGCGGGATATGCGGATACGCAGTATTTT.

In this sample, this clone turned up once. This rearrangement joins TRBV28 to TRBJ2-4; D is perhaps TRBD2 (5 bases). There are 19 residues in the CDR3. Trimming removed 3 bases at V and 2 bases at J, with 23 bases between. Germline CDR1 is MDHEN and CDR2 is SYDVKM. The CDR3 protein is CASSFPLASGLLSKNIQYF. In DNA form, the CDR3 reads TGTGCCAGCAGTTTCCCTTTGGCCAGCGGTCTCCTCTCCAAAAACATTCAGTACTTC.

The chain couples TRBV5-4 to TRBJ2-3, with 15 bases that match TRBD2. The CDR3 runs 18 residues. Germline V lookup: CDR1 SGHNT, CDR2 YYREEE (reference sequence). J gave up 4 bases and V 0 bases, and 6 bases lay outside the gene matches. The DNA for the CDR3 is TGTGCCAGCAGCTTGGAGGCGGGACTAGCGGGAGGTTCAGATACGCAGTATTTT. This translates into CASSLEAGLAGGSDTQYF.

This clone was counted between two and nine times. The genes are TRBV6-5 and TRBJ1-4; 8 bases align to TRBD1. The germline V gene has CDR1 MNHEY and CDR2 SVGAGI. V lost 4 bases, J lost 7 bases, and 5 bases stayed unmatched. The CDR3 has 14 residues. The CDR3 DNA reads TGTGCCAGCAGTTTACAGGGGGGAGGTGAAAAACTGTTTTTT. Its protein is CASSLQGGGEKLFF.